This T cell receptor (beta chain) was observed in a study of cytomegalovirus exposure and HLA in healthy donors. General study findings and limits: Earlier findings revealed that most TCR beta V segments proved productive either about 87% or about 30% of the time. Analyses of presence and absence presupposed an approximately uniform sequencing depth across donors. The authors later linked a missense DCLRE1C variant to TCR beta V- and J-gene trimming.

A few counts support this clone. Its antigen remains unidentified. At sampling all donors were nominally healthy, likely with unrecorded immune exposures. The V gene's germline CDR1 is SGHDT and CDR2 YYEEEE. V lost 0 bases and J 1 base, leaving 14 bases between the germline ends. The CDR3 has 16 amino acids. PCR primers comprised 60 Vbeta and 13 Jbeta primers. Generated by immunoSEQ multiplex PCR, the TCRdb table keeps only in-frame clones and is missing some. This sample has 95,000 to 150,000 clones; roughly a sixth occur once, and the top ten carry about 3.1%. The TCR was taken from a female donor in good health and CMV-seropositive. Input material: PBMCs. The chain has TRBV5-6 and TRBJ2-7, with D maybe TRBD2 (5 bases). The CDR3 DNA is TGTGCCAGCAGCTTGGTTGTAGCGAGCAGATCCTACGAGCAGTACTTC. This translates into CASSLVVASRSYEQYF.